Listed here are 22 T cell receptor beta chains from one sample, sequenced in a study of T cell responses to AZD1222 COVID-19 vaccine. Generated by immunoSEQ multiplex PCR, the TCRdb table keeps only in-frame clones and is missing some. The sample includes 80,000 to 90,000 clones, 85% to 90% of them seen just once. Sequenced material: peripheral blood, taken 28 days after the second AZD1222 dose. The source of these receptors is an adult who received the AZD1222 COVID-19 vaccine.

The sample holds one count of this clone. This rearrangement joins TRBV2 to TRBJ2-3; D is perhaps TRBD1 (5 bases). V dropped 4 bases and J dropped 2 bases, with 13 bases sitting between them. CDR1 and CDR2 from the germline V gene are SNHLY and FYNNEI. The CDR3 length is 15 residues. The chain's CDR3 is CASSVDRGYTDTQYF. The CDR3 DNA follows: TGTGCCAGCAGTGTGGATAGGGGATACACAGATACGCAGTATTTT. The whole variable domain, remainder taken from reference TRBV2 and TRBJ2-3, is EPEVTQTPSHQVTQMGQEVILRCVPISNHLYFYWYRQILGQKVEFLVSFYNNEISEKSEIFDDQFSVERPDGSNFTLKIRSTKLEDSAMYFCASSVDRGYTDTQYFGPGTRLTVL.

The chain employs TRBV10-3 and TRBJ2-1; D is undetermined. In germline, CDR1 is ENHRY, CDR2 SYGVKD. The CDR3 covers 13 residues. V shed 2 bases and J shed 7 bases, with 9 bases lying between them. CDR3 protein: CAISEREQNEQFF. The CDR3 DNA sequence: TGTGCCATCAGTGAGAGAGAACAGAATGAGCAGTTCTTC.

This chain connects TRBV5-1 to TRBJ1-3, with D unclear. Germline V gene sequence: CDR1 SGHRS, CDR2 YFSETQ. V shed 4 bases and J shed 1 base, with 12 bases lying between them. This CDR3 region has 15 residues. The DNA for the CDR3 is TGCGCCAGCAGCCCGCACCGGGGATCTGGAAACACCATATATTTT. Translating it yields CASSPHRGSGNTIYF.

The gene calls are TRBV6-5 and TRBJ1-1, with a possible D match to TRBD1 (5 bases). This CDR3 is built from 12 residues. Germline CDR1 reads MNHEY; CDR2 reads SVGAGI. Trimming took off 6 bases at V and 9 bases at J, with 14 bases between the two ends. The CDR3 region has the DNA TGTGCCAGCAGGTCGCGGGGGGGGAAAGCTTTCTTT. Its translation: CASRSRGGKAFF.

The rearrangement links TRBV27 to TRBJ2-7; 7 bases line up with TRBD1. The CDR3 consists of 14 residues. Per germline, CDR1 MNHEY and CDR2 SMNVEV (reference sequence). Unmatched junction bases numbered 3, after V lost 2 bases and J lost 2 bases. For the CDR3, the DNA is TGTGCCAGCAGTTTAAGGCAGGGGGCCTACGAGCAGTACTTC. It codes for CASSLRQGAYEQYF.

The DNA for the CDR3 is TGTGCCAGTAGTATGCCGGACAGCTCGGGGAACACCATATATTTT. Translating it yields CASSMPDSSGNTIYF. The chain has TRBV19 and TRBJ1-3, with D perhaps TRBD1 (6 bases). V was trimmed by 3 bases and J by 7 bases, leaving 16 bases between them. The CDR3 has 15 amino acids. The germline V gene encodes CDR1 LNHDA and CDR2 SQIVND (reference sequence). Supplemented by reference TRBV19 and TRBJ1-3, the full variable domain reads DGGITQSPKYLFRKEGQNVTLSCEQNLNHDAMYWYRQDPGQGLRLIYYSQIVNDFQKGDIAEGYSVSREKKESFPLTVTSAQKNPTAFYLCASSMPDSSGNTIYFGEGSWLTVV.

The chain links TRBV7-9 to TRBJ2-3, with a possible D match to TRBD1 (5 bases). Trimming took off 6 bases at V and 0 bases at J, with 16 bases between the two ends. Germline V gene data show CDR1 as SEHNR and CDR2 as FQNEAQ (reference sequence). CDR3 length equals 16 residues. The CDR3: CASSFLIRGSTDTQYF. The CDR3 DNA is TGTGCCAGCAGTTTTCTCATTAGGGGAAGCACAGATACGCAGTATTTT. The full variable domain, with the rest looked up from reference TRBV7-9 and TRBJ2-3, is DTGVSQNPRHKITKRGQNVTFRCDPISEHNRLYWYRQTLGQGPEFLTYFQNEAQLEKSRLLSDRFSAERPKGSFSTLEIQRTEQGDSAMYLCASSFLIRGSTDTQYFGPGTRLTVL.

V is TRBV2 and J is TRBJ1-2; tentative D call: TRBD1 (6 bases). The length of the CDR3 is 11 residues. Germline V gene sequence: CDR1 SNHLY, CDR2 FYNNEI. CDR3 protein: CVTGQLSGYTF. The CDR3 DNA reads TGTGTGACAGGACAACTTTCGGGCTACACCTTC.

Only one count was recorded for this clone. This chain links TRBV5-4 with TRBJ1-3; D might be TRBD1 (5 bases). Trimming removed 0 bases at V and 1 base at J, with 11 bases between. The germline V gene has CDR1 SGHNT and CDR2 YYREEE (reference sequence). The CDR3 extends over 16 amino acids. The CDR3 here is CASSLGPGLSGNTIYF. The CDR3 DNA reads as TGTGCCAGCAGCTTGGGCCCGGGGCTTTCTGGAAACACCATATATTTT. The complete variable domain, with remaining parts taken from reference TRBV5-4 and TRBJ1-3, reads ETGVTQSPTHLIKTRGQQVTLRCSSQSGHNTVSWYQQALGQGPQFIFQYYREEENGRGNFPPRFSGLQFPNYSSELNVNALELDDSALYLCASSLGPGLSGNTIYFGEGSWLTVV.

The chain has TRBV2 and TRBJ1-1; 7 nucleotides line up with TRBD1. The V gene end was trimmed by 5 bases and the J gene end by 5 bases; junction bases not matched to a gene: 11. The CDR3 is 15 residues long. Germline assignment: CDR1 SNHLY and CDR2 FYNNEI. CDR3 DNA sequence: TGTGCCAGCAGTCCGGGACAGCCCGGCGGTACTGAAGCTTTCTTT. This encodes CASSPGQPGGTEAFF.

The DNA for the CDR3 is TGCAGCGTCGCCGGGACTAGCCCCAGCACAGATACGCAGTATTTT. It yields the protein CSVAGTSPSTDTQYF. The chain employs TRBV29-1 and TRBJ2-3, with TRBD2 matching 9 bases. J gave up 0 bases and V 6 bases, and 7 bases lay outside the gene matches. Germline CDR1 and CDR2: SQVTM and ANQGSEA. The length of the CDR3 is 15 residues.

The J gene is TRBJ1-5, the V gene TRBV9; possible D gene TRBD1, 6 bases. Germline CDR1 reads SGDLS; CDR2 reads YYNGEE. With 4 bases removed from V and 0 bases from J, the gap between germline ends came to 11 bases. The CDR3 consists of 15 residues. The CDR3, as DNA: TGTGCCAGCAGCCCCGAGGGGGGTAGCAATCAGCCCCAGCATTTT. As protein: CASSPEGGSNQPQHF.

This sequence joins TRBV5-1 and TRBJ1-6, with D unclear. The V end was cut by 0 bases, the J end by 2 bases, with 0 bases between. CDR3 length: 13 amino acids. Looked up from germline, CDR1 is SGHRS and CDR2 is YFSETQ. The CDR3 reads CASSLAYNSPLHF. The CDR3 nucleotides are TGCGCCAGCAGCTTGGCCTATAATTCACCCCTCCACTTT.

This chain connects TRBV7-2 to TRBJ2-5; D unclear. Trimming took off 5 bases at V and 7 bases at J, with 11 bases between the two ends. The germline V gene has CDR1 SGHTA and CDR2 FQGNSA. This CDR3 spans 12 amino acids. As DNA, the CDR3 is TGTGCCAGCAGCATCCTAGGTGGGACCCAGTACTTC. Translation: CASSILGGTQYF.

The chain links TRBV3-1 (or the pseudogene TRBV3-2) to TRBJ1-1; possibly TRBD1 for D (5 bases). CDR1 LGHDT and CDR2 YNNKEL come from the germline V gene (reference sequence). The length of the CDR3 is 13 residues. Trimming removed 5 bases at V and 5 bases at J, with 12 bases between. In DNA, the CDR3 is TGTGCCAGCAGCTTTGACAGAGTGACTGAAGCTTTCTTT. This gives the protein CASSFDRVTEAFF.

The V and J genes are TRBV6-5 and TRBJ2-1; 7 bases line up with TRBD1. Looked up from germline, CDR1 is MNHEY and CDR2 is SVGAGI. The CDR3 spans 15 residues. V gave up 5 bases and J gave up 0 bases; unmatched junction bases: 4. DNA for the CDR3: TGTGCCAGCAGTAGGACAGGCGCCTCCTACAATGAGCAGTTCTTC. This translates into CASSRTGASYNEQFF.

The CDR3 DNA is TGTGCCAGCAGAATATATACTAGCGGGGGATACGAGCAGTACTTC. It codes for CASRIYTSGGYEQYF. V gene TRBV6-5 combines with J gene TRBJ2-7, with TRBD2 identical over 11 bases. Germline V gene lookup returns CDR1 MNHEY and CDR2 SVGAGI. V was pared by 6 bases and J by 4 bases, with 8 bases of the junction left unmatched. CDR3 length: 15 residues.

This sequence joins TRBV6-2 or TRBV6-3 and TRBJ1-2, with a possible D match to TRBD1 (5 bases). V gave up 4 bases and J gave up 1 base, with 7 bases separating them. The CDR3 has 13 residues. From germline, CDR1 is MNHEY and CDR2 SVGEGT. CDR3 nucleotides: TGTGCCAGCAGTTGGGACGGTAACTATGGCTACACCTTC. Its protein is CASSWDGNYGYTF.

The chain combines TRBV3-1 (or the pseudogene TRBV3-2) with TRBJ1-5; D not resolved. Germline CDR1 and CDR2: LGHDT and YNNKEL (reference sequence). The length of the CDR3 is 14 residues. Trimming cost V 4 bases and J 6 bases, with 13 bases left between them. Written as DNA, the CDR3 is TGTGCCAGCAGCCCCGATCTGACCCGTCAGCCCCAGCATTTT. It yields the protein CASSPDLTRQPQHF.

The V gene is TRBV5-1, the J gene TRBJ1-3; D might be TRBD1 (6 bases). Germline V gene data show CDR1 as SGHRS and CDR2 as YFSETQ. This CDR3 contains 15 residues. Deletions cut 4 bases from V and 0 bases from J, with 11 bases between. CDR3 in amino acids: CASSDGQTSGNTIYF. The CDR3 DNA sequence: TGCGCCAGCAGCGATGGACAGACCTCTGGAAACACCATATATTTT.

The V gene is TRBV3-1 (or the pseudogene TRBV3-2), the J gene TRBJ1-3; 9 bases match TRBD1. The J segment lost 4 bases and the V segment lost 3 bases, leaving 4 bases of the junction unmatched. Germline values: CDR1 LGHDT, CDR2 YNNKEL (reference sequence). The CDR3 contains 15 residues. The CDR3 region is CASSQSTGGGNTIYF. CDR3 sequence (DNA): TGTGCCAGCAGCCAGTCCACAGGGGGCGGAAACACCATATATTTT.

This chain links TRBV27 with TRBJ2-7; perhaps TRBD2 as D (6 bases). Per germline, CDR1 MNHEY and CDR2 SMNVEV (reference sequence). This CDR3 contains 17 residues. Trimming took off 6 bases at V and 0 bases at J, with 21 bases between the two ends. The CDR3 region is CASRRRAGTVSSYEQYF. The CDR3 coding sequence is TGTGCCAGCAGGCGGAGGGCCGGGACGGTGAGCTCCTACGAGCAGTACTTC.